What follows are 27 T cell receptor beta chains derived from one specimen sequenced in a study of beta chain features in type 1 diabetes (dated by TCRdb to about 2018). Library creation used the immunoSEQ multiplex PCR assay. The entire amount of isolated RNA was reverse transcribed using the High Capacity cDNA Reverse Transcription Kit, so the sequenced TCRB transcripts were expressed ones. Not all clones reach the TCRdb copy of this immuneACCESS table, which keeps in-frame sequences only. Checked studies attribute under half of the gap to unresolved V genes and leave the rest unexplained. The sample table records more than 130,000 clones; 6.9% of these occur just once. Together, the top ten hold around 1.5% of the sample. The sample comprised central memory CD4+ T cells from blood. The receptors were sampled from a woman aged 30 to 39 in good health.

The chain couples TRBV7-9 to TRBJ1-5; 7 bases line up with TRBD1. With V trimmed by 2 bases and J by 7 bases, 2 bases remained unmatched. Germline V gene data show CDR1 as SEHNR and CDR2 as FQNEAQ (reference sequence). This CDR3 comprises 13 residues. Written as DNA, the CDR3 is TGTGCCAGCAGCTTAACAGGGGTACAGCCCCAGCATTTT. This codes for CASSLTGVQPQHF.

The chain couples TRBV7-2 to TRBJ2-1, with D possibly being TRBD2 (5 bases). Germline CDR1 SGHTA, CDR2 FQGNSA. The CDR3 has 16 residues. The ends were cut back, 7 bases at V and 1 base at J, with 17 bases in the middle. The CDR3, as DNA: TGTGCCAGCAAGCTCTCCCGGGAAGTGTCCTACAATGAGCAGTTCTTC. Translating it yields CASKLSREVSYNEQFF.

In its sample, this clone was seen many times. The rearrangement links TRBV19 to TRBJ2-4; no reliable D call. CDR1 LNHDA and CDR2 SQIVND come from the germline V gene (reference sequence). The CDR3 covers 17 residues. V lost 0 bases, J lost 0 bases, and 12 bases lay in between. The CDR3 bases are TGTGCCAGTAGTATAGATTGGGCAGCCCTAGCCAAAAACATTCAGTACTTC. This translates into CASSIDWAALAKNIQYF.

This clone showed up just a few times. The rearrangement links TRBV7-2 to TRBJ1-4, with TRBD1 matching 9 bases. The trim removed 1 base at V and 6 bases at J, leaving 0 bases unmatched. CDR3 length: 14 residues. The germline gives CDR1 SGHTA, CDR2 FQGNSA. The CDR3 sequence is CASSLDRGHEKLFF. CDR3 coding DNA: TGTGCCAGCAGCTTAGACAGGGGGCATGAAAAACTGTTTTTT.

V is TRBV5-4 and J is TRBJ2-1, with D perhaps TRBD2 (6 bases). The CDR3 has 12 amino acids. Germline values: CDR1 SGHNT, CDR2 YYREEE (reference sequence). V was shortened by 5 bases and J by 7 bases, with 10 bases between the two germline ends. CDR3 loop: CASRFGGNEQFF. Written as DNA, the CDR3 is TGTGCCAGCAGATTCGGAGGGAATGAGCAGTTCTTC.

The chain recombines TRBV7-2 with TRBJ2-7, with TRBD2 as a possible D gene (5 bases). This CDR3 comprises 15 residues. V lost 3 bases to trimming and J lost 3 bases, with 15 bases between them. Germline CDR1 SGHTA, CDR2 FQGNSA. CDR3 region: CASSFTSGSHYEQYF. The DNA of the CDR3 is TGTGCCAGCAGCTTTACCTCGGGGTCCCACTACGAGCAGTACTTC.

The CDR3 reads CASSSRGGNTEAFF. CDR3 nucleotides: TGTGCCAGCAGCTCCCGGGGGGGGAACACTGAAGCTTTCTTT. This chain uses TRBV11-2 with TRBJ1-1; D might be TRBD1 (5 bases). Trimming cost V 4 bases and J 1 base, with 10 bases left between them. The CDR3 length is 14 residues. The V gene's germline CDR1 is SGHAT and CDR2 FQNNGV.

This sequence joins TRBV5-4 and TRBJ1-4; TRBD1 is a possible D gene (6 bases). CDR3 length equals 14 residues. V dropped 1 base and J dropped 8 bases, with 12 bases sitting between them. CDR1 and CDR2 from the germline V gene are SGHNT and YYREEE (reference sequence). This CDR3 reads CASSLLGAGEKLFF. The CDR3 DNA reads TGTGCCAGCAGCTTGCTGGGGGCTGGGGAAAAACTGTTTTTT.

This clone was detected a few times. The chain has TRBV2 and TRBJ2-3; D might be TRBD2 (7 bases). This CDR3 has 14 residues. The germline CDR1 and CDR2 sequences are SNHLY and FYNNEI. Trimming removed 6 bases from V and 0 bases from J, with 10 bases in between. DNA for the CDR3: TGTGCCAGCAGGGGGGGGGCTAGCACAGATACGCAGTATTTT. Its translation: CASRGGASTDTQYF.

This clone has more than one count but fewer than ten. The rearrangement joins TRBV5-1 to TRBJ2-7, with 10 bases matching TRBD1. The CDR3 sequence is 18 residues long. Germline CDR1 and CDR2: SGHRS and YFSETQ. V shed 5 bases, J shed 5 bases, and the junction held 19 bases outside the gene matches. Here the CDR3 reads CASSSGYPGQGILDEQYF. The CDR3 DNA reads as TGCGCCAGCAGTTCGGGGTATCCGGGACAGGGGATTCTCGACGAGCAGTACTTC.

This clone was counted between two and nine times. V is TRBV2 and J is TRBJ1-2; D unclear. V was cut by 8 bases and J by 8 bases, with 18 bases left in between. The CDR3 runs to 13 residues. Germline V CDR1 and CDR2: SNHLY, FYNNEI. The CDR3 DNA reads TGTGCCAGCCAACCTACGGGGTCGGAGGGCTACACCTTC. Its translation: CASQPTGSEGYTF.

This clone was seen a few times. This chain links TRBV5-5 with TRBJ2-2; tentatively, D is TRBD1 (5 bases). Germline CDR1 reads SGHKS; CDR2 reads YYEKEE (reference sequence). Trimming pared 5 bases from V and 4 bases from J, leaving 15 bases between. This CDR3 is built from 15 residues. CDR3 protein: CASRDLGLGTGELFF. In DNA form, the CDR3 reads TGTGCCAGCAGGGACCTGGGGCTGGGCACCGGGGAGCTGTTTTTT.

Note on this clone: Distinct nucleotide sequences in the sample also encode this CDR3. J is TRBJ2-1 and V is TRBV18; TRBD2 might be the D (6 bases). The CDR3 is 14 residues long. Germline V gene sequence: CDR1 KGHSH, CDR2 LQKENI. V was trimmed by 3 bases and J by 4 bases, leaving 10 bases between them. Here the CDR3 reads CASSPRRGYNEQFF. As DNA, the CDR3 is TGTGCCAGCTCACCGCGGAGGGGTTACAATGAGCAGTTCTTC.

The genes are TRBV6-1 and TRBJ2-7; TRBD2 agrees at 9 bases. The CDR3 spans 16 residues. Germline CDR1 and CDR2: MNHNS and SASEGT. J gave up 2 bases and V 4 bases, and 9 bases lay outside the gene matches. CDR3 protein: CASSVILAGPPYEQYF. For the CDR3, the DNA is TGTGCCAGCAGTGTAATACTAGCGGGTCCGCCCTACGAGCAGTACTTC.

This chain uses TRBV10-3 with TRBJ2-3; D ambiguous. The CDR3 consists of 15 residues. Germline values: CDR1 ENHRY, CDR2 SYGVKD. Trimming cost V 5 bases and J 2 bases, with 14 bases left between them. The DNA of the CDR3 is TGTGCCATCAGTTCTGGTGGGCTGAACACAGATACGCAGTATTTT. It translates to CAISSGGLNTDTQYF.

The chain couples TRBV30 to TRBJ2-5, with 7 positions matching TRBD1. Losses at the gene ends were 3 bases for V and 5 bases for J; bases not matched to a gene: 3. The CDR3 length is 12 residues. Germline values: CDR1 GTSNPN, CDR2 SVGIG (reference sequence). CDR3 amino acids: CAWSSTGETQYF. Here the CDR3 DNA reads TGTGCCTGGAGCTCGACAGGGGAGACCCAGTACTTC.

This sequence joins TRBV5-1 and TRBJ2-3, with 14 bases matching TRBD2. Germline CDR1 reads SGHRS; CDR2 reads YFSETQ. Trimming took 7 bases from V and 6 from J; bases not matched to a gene: 7. The CDR3 has 15 residues. CDR3 protein: CASRLAGGPGDTQYF. The CDR3 bases are TGCGCCAGCCGACTAGCGGGAGGGCCGGGGGATACGCAGTATTTT.

V and J are TRBV6-5 and TRBJ2-1, with a weak D call TRBD2 (6 bases). The CDR3 runs to 15 residues. From germline, CDR1 is MNHEY and CDR2 SVGAGI. V lost 6 bases and J lost 7, with 19 bases in between. CDR3 loop: CASRPGGSGGNEQFF. CDR3 nucleotides: TGTGCCAGCAGGCCCGGAGGTAGCGGTGGGAATGAGCAGTTCTTC.

This chain joins TRBV7-2 and TRBJ2-5; D is possibly TRBD2 (5 bases). The length of the CDR3 is 14 residues. Deletions cut 5 bases from V and 4 bases from J, with 14 bases between. Germline CDR1 is SGHTA and CDR2 is FQGNSA. The chain's CDR3 is CASSANLAGETQYF. In nucleotides, the CDR3 is TGTGCCAGCAGCGCAAATCTAGCAGGAGAGACCCAGTACTTC.

The rearrangement joins TRBV19 to TRBJ1-5; 9 nucleotides align to TRBD1. Germline assignment: CDR1 LNHDA and CDR2 SQIVND (reference sequence). V shed 3 bases, J shed 1 base, and the junction held 10 bases outside the gene matches. The CDR3 has 18 residues. The CDR3 region is CASSIVRGQGMSNQPQHF. CDR3 nucleotide sequence: TGTGCCAGTAGTATTGTTCGGGGACAGGGAATGAGCAATCAGCCCCAGCATTTT.

This clone was observed a handful of times. The rearrangement uses TRBV7-9 and TRBJ2-2; D is undetermined. The germline gives CDR1 SEHNR, CDR2 FQNEAQ (reference sequence). Trimming stripped 5 bases from V and 0 bases from J, with 4 bases between. CDR3 length equals 13 residues. The CDR3 DNA reads as TGTGCCAGCAGCATAACGAACACCGGGGAGCTGTTTTTT. Its protein is CASSITNTGELFF.

This clone was counted only a few times. The chain links TRBV7-3 to TRBJ2-6; unclear D gene. Per germline, CDR1 SGHTA and CDR2 FQGTGA. Trimming left V 0 bases short and J 4 bases short, with 13 bases between. CDR3 length equals 17 residues. CDR3 sequence: CASSLTSSLRGANVLTF. In nucleotides, the CDR3 is TGTGCCAGCAGCTTAACCTCAAGCCTGAGGGGGGCCAACGTCCTGACTTTC.

This clone was counted between two and nine times. The chain couples TRBV6-6 to TRBJ2-1, with D possibly being TRBD2 (6 bases). V lost 8 bases to trimming and J lost 2 bases, with 7 bases between them. This CDR3 comprises 12 residues. From germline, CDR1 is MNHNY and CDR2 SVGAGI (reference sequence). CDR3 sequence reads: CASGTPYNEQFF. The CDR3 coding sequence is TGTGCCAGCGGGACTCCCTACAATGAGCAGTTCTTC.

The rearrangement links TRBV28 to TRBJ2-7; 9 bases align to TRBD1. Germline V CDR1 and CDR2: MDHEN, SYDVKM. This CDR3 region has 15 residues. J gave up 5 bases and V 6 bases, and 11 bases lay outside the gene matches. This CDR3 is CASRKGTGWVNEQYF. The CDR3 DNA reads as TGTGCCAGCAGGAAGGGGACAGGGTGGGTAAACGAGCAGTACTTC.

V is TRBV10-3 and J is TRBJ2-3; D may be TRBD2 (6 bases). V was shortened by 8 bases and J by 0 bases, with 12 bases between the two germline ends. Germline CDR1 ENHRY, CDR2 SYGVKD. This CDR3 comprises 14 residues. CDR3 sequence (DNA): TGTGCCATCCGCGGGGCATTTAGCACAGATACGCAGTATTTT. It specifies CAIRGAFSTDTQYF.

The chain recombines TRBV6-5 with TRBJ1-2, with D possibly matching TRBD1 (6 bases). The CDR3 is 14 amino acids. Trimming took off 2 bases at V and 1 base at J, with 8 bases between the two ends. Germline V gene sequence: CDR1 MNHEY, CDR2 SVGAGI. As DNA, the CDR3 is TGTGCCAGCAGTTACAGACAGGTTAACTATGGCTACACCTTC. This gives the protein CASSYRQVNYGYTF.

In this sample, this clone turned up a few times. The V gene is TRBV7-2, the J gene TRBJ2-5, with TRBD1 identical over 7 bases. With V trimmed by 2 bases and J by 2 bases, 5 bases remained unmatched. The germline V gene encodes CDR1 SGHTA and CDR2 FQGNSA. The CDR3 sequence is 15 residues long. The CDR3 loop reads CASSLLSGQQETQYF. CDR3 DNA sequence: TGTGCCAGCAGCTTATTATCGGGACAGCAAGAGACCCAGTACTTC.